This T cell receptor beta chain was found in a study of T cell repertoires in cytomegalovirus infection. The wider study: Carrying CMV and the relevant HLA type showed in public TCR beta signatures. Overall study results and limits: Ex vivo responses were dominated by HLA-C-restricted CMV-specific TCR beta clonotypes. The cumulative frequency of public TCR beta families distinguished individuals who carried CMV together with the relevant HLA.

This clonotype was seen repeatedly, ten times or more. Its antigen remains unidentified. From the reads, TCRdb called clonotypes with MiXCR, one entry per CDR3 protein. Of tens of thousands of distinct CDR3 sequences in the sample, 4% were seen once. This CDR3 is built from 17 residues. The V gene's germline CDR1 is SGHVS and CDR2 FQNEAQ. After removal of 1 base from V and 9 bases from J, the junction contained 15 bases not matched to a gene. The sample comprised PBMCs. The source of this sequence is a human donor in good health (CMV status not recorded). Some clones in this sample may be carry-over from other donors' samples. V is TRBV7-8 and J is TRBJ2-4, with 7 nucleotides matching TRBD2. In DNA form, the CDR3 reads TGTGCCAGCAGCTTAGGAGTTCGGCGAGCGGGGCTTATCATTCAGTACTTC. This codes for CASSLGVRRAGLIIQYF.